This T cell receptor beta chain was captured by sequencing in a study of spatial heterogeneity in lung cancer. At the level of the study: In the raw reads, each unique TCR and UMI combination was present more than ten times on average.

This CDR3 spans 14 amino acids. The V and J ends lost 5 bases and 7 bases, in that order; junction bases with no gene match: 5. From germline, CDR1 is SGHNT and CDR2 YYREEE (reference sequence). Study-wide results and caveats: Tumor TCRs that were ubiquitous and expanded showed up in blood more at resection than follow-up.

MiXCR, applied by TCRdb to the 5' RACE reads, yields one record per CDR3 protein. The table shows approximately 38,000 distinct CDR3 sequences, with about 5.8% occurring only once. Documented time point: sample taken at primary tumor resection. In each case, whole RNA from tumor, nontumor lung or frozen PBMC was sequenced unsorted. Samples came from roughly 72 TRACERx patients with untreated early-stage lung cancer. The table lists this clonotype with many counts. Antigen specificity is unknown. The receptor was isolated from a male donor with early-stage non-small cell lung cancer. The sequencing here drew on PBMCs, taken at surgery. The rearrangement joins TRBV5-4 to TRBJ1-6; 8 bases fit TRBD1. The CDR3, as DNA: TGTGCCAGCAGTCAACAGGGGGGGAATTCACCCCTCCACTTT. The encoded protein is CASSQQGGNSPLHF.